The 13 T cell receptor beta chains presented below share a single source sample, sequenced in a study of blood T cell repertoires in COVID-19. The data were produced by immunoSEQ multiplex PCR, yet TCRdb's version contains in-frame clones alone and is incomplete. Of 45,000 to 60,000 clones listed, 80% to 90% were seen once; the top ten hold around 1.6%. Specimen: peripheral blood. The receptors derive from a man in his sixties with acute or convalescent COVID-19.

V gene TRBV3-1 (or the pseudogene TRBV3-2) combines with J gene TRBJ1-1; D is uncertain. V lost 1 base and J 6 bases, leaving 12 bases between the germline ends. The CDR3 extends over 14 amino acids. Germline CDR1 is LGHDT and CDR2 is YNNKEL (reference sequence). For the CDR3, the DNA is TGTGCCAGCAGCCAAGTACTGTCGTTGGCTGAAGCTTTCTTT. It is translated as CASSQVLSLAEAFF.

This clone has only one observation. The chain joins TRBV5-5 to TRBJ1-5; TRBD1 is a possible D gene (5 bases). Germline V gives CDR1 SGHKS, CDR2 YYEKEE (reference sequence). Trimming removed 2 bases at V and 2 bases at J, with 20 bases between. This CDR3 comprises 18 residues. This chain's CDR3 is CASSFGFGGEDCNQPQHF. DNA of the CDR3: TGTGCCAGCAGCTTTGGTTTCGGGGGGGAGGACTGCAATCAGCCCCAGCATTTT.

The chain joins TRBV29-1 to TRBJ1-1; D possibly corresponds to TRBD1 (5 bases). Germline CDR1 reads SQVTM; CDR2 reads ANQGSEA. The CDR3 consists of 13 residues. V was clipped by 5 bases and J by 4 bases, with 14 bases between them. In DNA, the CDR3 is TGCAGCGTTAATCAGGGAAGGGGCACTGAAGCTTTCTTT. Translating gives CSVNQGRGTEAFF. Filled out from reference TRBV29-1 and TRBJ1-1, the complete variable domain reads SAVISQKPSRDICQRGTSLTIQCQVDSQVTMMFWYRQQPGQSLTLIATANQGSEATYESGFVIDKFPISRPNLTFSTLTVSNMSPEDSSIYLCSVNQGRGTEAFFGQGTRLTVV.

This chain uses TRBV27 with TRBJ1-1; D might be TRBD1 (5 bases). Trimming removed 3 bases at V and 11 bases at J, with 16 bases between. This CDR3 is 13 amino acids long. Germline V gene lookup returns CDR1 MNHEY and CDR2 SMNVEV (reference sequence). The CDR3 sequence is CASSFGGAGMAFF. For the CDR3, the DNA is TGTGCCAGCAGTTTTGGAGGGGCAGGGATGGCTTTCTTT.

This chain connects TRBV3-1 (or the pseudogene TRBV3-2) to TRBJ1-2, with TRBD1 as a possible D gene (6 bases). Trimming cost V 4 bases and J 6 bases, with 12 bases left between them. This CDR3 is 13 amino acids long. Germline V gene sequence: CDR1 LGHDT, CDR2 YNNKEL (reference sequence). CDR3 coding DNA: TGTGCCAGCAGCCCGCGGACAGTAGATGGCTACACCTTC. Translated: CASSPRTVDGYTF.

The chain is built from TRBV7-2 and TRBJ2-3, with TRBD1 matching over 9 bases. Germline V gene data show CDR1 as SGHTA and CDR2 as FQGNSA. The J segment lost 1 base and the V segment lost 1 base, leaving 0 bases of the junction unmatched. The CDR3 contains 15 residues. The CDR3 reads CASSLDRGRTDTQYF. In DNA, the CDR3 is TGTGCCAGCAGCTTAGACAGGGGGCGCACAGATACGCAGTATTTT.

This clone has a single count. The genes are TRBV9 and TRBJ2-1; 7 positions match TRBD1. V was clipped by 3 bases and J by 7 bases; unmatched bases: 10. This CDR3 contains 15 residues. CDR1 is SGDLS and CDR2 is YYNGEE in the germline V gene. CDR3 in DNA: TGTGCCAGCAGCGCCCCGGACAGGCCCAATAATGAGCAGTTCTTC. Its protein product is CASSAPDRPNNEQFF.

The V and J genes are TRBV6-5 and TRBJ1-1; a possible D gene is TRBD1 (5 bases). CDR1 is MNHEY, CDR2 SVGAGI, per germline. Trimming pared 6 bases from V and 1 base from J, leaving 9 bases between. The length of the CDR3 is 13 residues. CDR3 in amino acids: CASSFGQNTEAFF. The CDR3 DNA reads as TGTGCCAGCAGCTTCGGACAGAACACTGAAGCTTTCTTT.

The V gene is TRBV15, the J gene TRBJ1-1, with a tentative D call TRBD1 (5 bases). Per the germline V gene, CDR1 is LNHNV and CDR2 is YYDKDF (reference sequence). Trimming shortened V by 3 bases and J by 4 bases, and 9 bases separated the two germline ends. This CDR3 spans 13 amino acids. For the CDR3, the DNA is TGTGCCACCAGCAGGGGAGGGACCACTGAAGCTTTCTTT. Translation: CATSRGGTTEAFF.

Of note for this clone: The junction differs from germline at one of its ends, possibly a read error. The V and J genes are TRBV9 and TRBJ2-7, with TRBD1 identical over 9 bases. There are 14 residues in the CDR3. Per germline, CDR1 SGDLS and CDR2 YYNGEE. CDR3 sequence reads: CASSVGGTGREQYF. The CDR3 nucleotides read TGTGCTAGCAGCGTAGGCGGGACAGGGCGCGAGCAGTACTTC.

This chain joins TRBV30 and TRBJ1-2; a weak D match, TRBD1 (6 bases). Deletions cut 5 bases from V and 0 bases from J, with 16 bases between. The CDR3 loop spans 15 amino acids. Germline V gene data show CDR1 as GTSNPN and CDR2 as SVGIG (reference sequence). The CDR3 bases are TGTGCCTGGTCCCATGCAGGGGCCTCTAACTATGGCTACACCTTC. Translating it yields CAWSHAGASNYGYTF.

This chain uses TRBV9 with TRBJ1-4; 10 bases fit TRBD1. Trimming removed 1 base from V and 3 bases from J; junction bases left unmatched: 6. From germline, CDR1 is SGDLS and CDR2 YYNGEE. CDR3 length: 17 residues. CDR3 amino acids: CASSVHDRGLANEKLFF. The CDR3 DNA sequence: TGTGCCAGCAGCGTACACGACAGGGGGCTGGCTAATGAAAAACTGTTTTTT.

This clone has just one count. CDR3 loop: CASSRQPGLAPDTQYF. The CDR3 DNA reads as TGCGCCAGCAGCCGTCAACCGGGACTAGCACCAGATACGCAGTATTTT. The V call is TRBV4-1, the J call TRBJ2-3; 9 bases fit TRBD2. The CDR3 is 16 residues long. The germline CDR1 and CDR2 sequences are MGHRA and YSYEKL. The V segment lost 4 bases and the J segment 4 bases; nucleotides outside the gene matches: 9.